The present TCR beta chain was sequenced within a study of T cells after yellow fever vaccination. V gave up 0 bases and J gave up 5 bases, with 15 bases separating them. Germline CDR1 is SGDLS and CDR2 is YYNGEE. The CDR3 spans 15 residues. MiXCR, run by TCRdb on the 5' RACE reads, gives a single entry per CDR3 protein. The repertoire holds 150,000 to 200,000 distinct CDR3 sequences, with approximately 10% as singletons. The chain links TRBV9 to TRBJ2-7; D is perhaps TRBD1 (5 bases). The material sequenced was CD8+ T cells sorted from PBMCs, taken 15 days after the yellow fever booster vaccination. The clonotype comes from a young man who received the YFV17D yellow fever vaccine. For the CDR3, the DNA is TGTGCCAGCAGCGTAGAGGGGTTAGTAGGGGACGAGCAGTACTTC. It specifies CASSVEGLVGDEQYF.